This is a list of T cell receptor beta chains from one sample in a study of blood T cell repertoires in COVID-19. Assay used: immunoSEQ multiplex PCR; TCRdb lists only in-frame clones, some missing. In the table there are tens of thousands of clones, 70% to 80% of which are singletons. Material: peripheral blood. The origin of the receptors is a man aged 70 or older with COVID-19, enrolled during active disease. The CDR3 runs from the conserved cysteine through the conserved F or W. Fields, in order: J gene, V gene, CDR3 protein.

TRBJ1-2 | TRBV2 | CASRGTGTGYTF
TRBJ2-4 | TRBV7-2 | CASSLDRGRGNIQYF
TRBJ1-4 | TRBV6-1 | CASSEGQVLNEKLFF
TRBJ2-1 | TRBV5-1 | CASSLQGESSYNEQFF
TRBJ1-6 | TRBV2 | CASSESQRDNSPLHF
TRBJ2-7 | TRBV6-5 | CASSSGIASGEQYF
TRBJ2-1 | TRBV3-1/TRBV3-2 | CASSALAAYNEQFF
TRBJ1-5 | TRBV7-3 | CASSLTTDPWEPQHF
TRBJ1-2 | TRBV4-1 | CASSSTPGLLTAYGYTF
TRBJ2-2 | TRBV28 | CASSLFGGNTGELFF
TRBJ2-3 | TRBV29-1 | CSVDTSGTTDTQYF
TRBJ1-2 | TRBV5-4 | CASKFTIGTAYGYTF
TRBJ1-1 | TRBV18 | CASSPTGTEAFF
TRBJ2-1 | TRBV19 | CASAPHADNEQFF
TRBJ2-7 | TRBV6-6 | CASSYQYEQYF
TRBJ2-1 | TRBV20-1 | CSARAGFRQFF
TRBJ2-5 | TRBV7-7 | CASSFMSGPGRETQYF
TRBJ2-3 | TRBV18 | CASSAGTRTDTQYF
TRBJ1-1 | TRBV12-3/TRBV12-4 | CASSRTGNTEAFF
TRBJ1-2 | TRBV19 | CASLNRDSYGYTF
TRBJ2-2 | TRBV5-1 | CASSLAPGLAGAGTGELFF
TRBJ2-7 | TRBV6-5 | CASTGWATNYEQYF
TRBJ2-7 | TRBV19 | CASSKQGGESYEQYF
TRBJ1-5 | TRBV9 | CASSKQGMSNQPQHF
TRBJ1-2 | TRBV28 | CASSLTQGNYGYTF
TRBJ2-1 | TRBV5-1 | CASSSGTSGSNEQFF
TRBJ2-3 | TRBV5-1 | CASSPTGLAGVTDTQYF
TRBJ1-2 | TRBV3-1/TRBV3-2 | CASSQVQGDYGYTF
TRBJ2-1 | TRBV28 | CASRGDSVLHNEQFF
TRBJ1-5 | TRBV28 | CASSTPPTRQPQHF
TRBJ2-3 | TRBV19 | CASSILTGSDADTQYF
TRBJ1-1 | TRBV9 | CASSEGTGVTEAFF
TRBJ2-1 | TRBV5-4 | CASSLGQGSAGGRLEQFF
TRBJ1-5 | TRBV7-2 | CASSSQTGPQHF
TRBJ1-1 | TRBV18 | CASSPSHDSLNTEAFF
TRBJ2-2 | TRBV28 | CASSLYGRTGELFF
TRBJ2-1 | TRBV27 | CASSLIAGSYNEQFF
TRBJ1-2 | TRBV6-1 | CASSEHGQRDYGYTF
TRBJ2-3 | TRBV27 | CASSLLVLGRGADTQYF
TRBJ1-2 | TRBV19 | CASSTNYGYTF
TRBJ2-1 | TRBV10-2 | CASSAFSGRAYNEQFF
TRBJ2-7 | TRBV11-2 | CASSFQGGGLFYEQYF
TRBJ2-5 | TRBV5-1 | CASSPGLAGQETQYF
TRBJ2-7 | TRBV7-9 | CASSSGQGLLRGQYF
TRBJ2-2 | TRBV11-3 | CASSLAGTSGTNTGELFF
TRBJ2-1 | TRBV10-3 | CAIRAGQGYNEQFF
TRBJ1-5 | TRBV4-2 | CASSLGTGWKVVGLSNQPQHF
TRBJ1-4 | TRBV11-2 | CASSLDRVNEKLFF
TRBJ1-1 | TRBV18 | CASSPGGQVNTEAFF
TRBJ1-1 | TRBV7-9 | CASSLALLNTEAFF
TRBJ1-6 | TRBV4-2 | CASSQFSSGSGSPLHF
TRBJ1-2 | TRBV28 | CASSRTGYGYTF
TRBJ2-7 | TRBV19 | CASSIGQAREQYF
TRBJ1-5 | TRBV5-6 | CASSLSAGGWGQPQHF
TRBJ1-1 | TRBV30 | CAWSGLRGTEAFF